This T cell receptor (beta chain) was retrieved from a study of T cell repertoires in cytomegalovirus infection. At the level of the study: A matching HLA type, together with CMV infection, was signaled by public TCR beta signatures.

This clonotype was seen a few times. TCRdb reanalysed the reads using MiXCR and keeps one entry per CDR3 protein. This table holds about 130,000 distinct CDR3 sequences, roughly 9% found once. Trimming pared 10 bases from V and 5 bases from J, leaving 17 bases between. This CDR3 region has 14 residues. Germline V CDR1 and CDR2: MDHEN, SYDVKM. The origin of this receptor is a human donor in good health (CMV status not recorded). Some clones in this sample may be carry-over from other donors' samples. The chain joins TRBV28 to TRBJ1-4; no reliable D call. Sequencing used PBMCs. The CDR3, as DNA: TGTGCCAACAGCGCGGTAGGGTTAAATGAAAAACTGTTTTTT. As protein: CANSAVGLNEKLFF.